This paragraph covers one T cell receptor beta chain sequence. This sample stems from a study of Ad26.COV2.S vaccination and SARS-CoV-2 variants. Study-level information: Donor was assigned to the Ad26.COV2.S arm of trial COV1001.

Treatment specified: approximately 18 received Ad26.COV2.S at low or high dose, single or two shots; 5 received placebo; per-sample allocation not given. All samples were drawn on day 63, counting from the first vaccine or placebo injection. Repertoires were generated with immunoSEQ multiplex PCR, while TCRdb's copy carries only in-frame clones and drops some. The sample shows around 340,000 clones, 70% to 90% of them seen only once. CDR1 SGHTA and CDR2 FQGNSA come from the germline V gene. The CDR3 covers 14 residues. V was cut by 1 base and J by 7 bases, with 14 bases left in between. The rearrangement links TRBV7-2 to TRBJ2-7; TRBD1 might be the D (6 bases). The starting material was peripheral blood, obtained in a trial of Ad26.COV2.S vaccine versus placebo. The sequence derives from a person between 18 and 60 years old who received the Ad26.COV2.S COVID-19 vaccine or a placebo. For the CDR3, the DNA is TGTGCCAGCAGCTTAGTTCTGGGGGCGCGGGAGCAGTACTTC. Protein sequence: CASSLVLGAREQYF. Full variable domain (outside the CDR3, taken from reference TRBV7-2 and TRBJ2-7): GAGVSQSPSNKVTEKGKDVELRCDPISGHTALYWYRQSLGQGLEFLIYFQGNSAPDKSGLPSDRFSAERTGGSVSTLTIQRTQQEDSAVYLCASSLVLGAREQYFGPGTRLTVT.